This paragraph reports one TCR beta chain. Its antigen is as yet unknown. A quantity of about 0.5 to 1 ug RNA underwent reverse transcription using random hexamers. Across 54 Vbeta and 13 Jbeta, immunoSEQ multiplex PCR amplified TCR beta CDR3. TCRdb redid the calling of the immunoSEQ multiplex PCR reads with MiXCR, one entry per CDR3 protein. The sample comprises about 180,000 distinct CDR3 sequences, under 95% of which are singletons, and 0.1% to 0.13% rests with the top ten. The CDR3 runs to 15 residues. Trimming at V came to 6 bases and at J to 3 bases, leaving 9 bases not matched to a gene. Germline V gene lookup returns CDR1 DFQATT and CDR2 SNEGSKA (reference sequence). The record originates from a study of CD8 T cells in Susac syndrome. Across the study: When their blood was taken, the Susac syndrome patients had either not yet had any therapy, were taking corticosteroids, or were taking intravenous immunoglobulin alone.

Study-level findings and limits: Repertoires of Susac syndrome CD4+ T cells lacked clonal expansion.

The sequencing sample was made of CD4+ T cells from PBMCs. This chain connects TRBV20-1 to TRBJ2-5; 11 bases align to TRBD1. The sequence derives from a human donor with Susac syndrome. The CDR3 spells CSASGQGEVEETQYF. The CDR3 DNA reads as TGCAGTGCCTCGGGACAGGGGGAAGTAGAAGAGACCCAGTACTTC.